What follows describes a single TCR beta chain. The antigen remains undetermined. These data come from a study of cytomegalovirus exposure and HLA in healthy donors. Study-level findings and limits: Fewer N-insertions than the approximately 700-donor mean were reportedly shown by an Asian-associated ancestry cluster in a later analysis.

PCR used 60 Vbeta primers and 13 Jbeta primers. Some clones are missing from TCRdb's copy, which holds only in-frame ones; the method was immunoSEQ multiplex PCR. Among about 220,000 clones listed, 82% were seen once. V dropped 1 base and J dropped 6; count of bases not matched to a gene: 5. Germline assignment: CDR1 MNHEY and CDR2 SVGAGI. This CDR3 comprises 14 residues. What was sequenced was PBMCs. The chain couples TRBV6-5 to TRBJ1-2, with 7 positions matching TRBD1. This TCR was sampled from a man aged 35 to 55 in good health and CMV-seropositive. CDR3 sequence reads: CASSYLGQGDGYTF. The CDR3 bases are TGTGCCAGCAGTTACTTGGGGCAGGGGGATGGCTACACCTTC.